This T cell receptor beta chain was captured in a study of blood T cell repertoires in COVID-19. Study at large: Donors in the United States, Italy and Spain gave samples during acute or convalescent COVID-19. PBMCs, B-cell-depleted T cells, or T cells were the source of the cDNA or gDNA that made up the material.

The repertoire was sequenced with immunoSEQ multiplex PCR; TCRdb's copy has only in-frame clones and lacks some. There are some 250,000 clones in the sample; about 82% occur only once, and about 12% lies in the top ten. CDR1 and CDR2 (germline): SGHRS, YFSETQ. V lost 6 bases, J lost 5 bases, and 7 bases stayed unmatched. This CDR3 is built from 16 residues. This receptor was taken from a man older than 75 with acute or convalescent COVID-19. This chain uses TRBV5-1 with TRBJ2-2; 13 bases agree with TRBD2. Sequencing was performed on peripheral blood. CDR3 DNA: TGCGCCAGCACACTAGCGGGAGGGCCGGGGACCGGGGAGCTGTTTTTT. Its protein product is CASTLAGGPGTGELFF.